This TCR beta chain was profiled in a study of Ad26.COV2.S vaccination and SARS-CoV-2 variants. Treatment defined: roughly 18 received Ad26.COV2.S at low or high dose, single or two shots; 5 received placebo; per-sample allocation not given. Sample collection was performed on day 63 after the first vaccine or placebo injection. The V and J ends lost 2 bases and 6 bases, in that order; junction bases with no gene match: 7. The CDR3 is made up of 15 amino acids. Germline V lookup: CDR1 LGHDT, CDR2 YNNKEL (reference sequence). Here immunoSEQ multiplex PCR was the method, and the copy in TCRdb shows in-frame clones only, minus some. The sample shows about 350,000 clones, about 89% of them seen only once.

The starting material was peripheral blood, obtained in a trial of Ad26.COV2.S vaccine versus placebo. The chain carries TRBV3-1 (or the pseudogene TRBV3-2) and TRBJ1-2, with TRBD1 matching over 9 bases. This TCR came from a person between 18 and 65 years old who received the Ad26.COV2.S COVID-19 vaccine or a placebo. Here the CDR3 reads CASSQRGQGSHGYTF. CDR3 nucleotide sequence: TGTGCCAGCAGCCAAAGAGGACAGGGGTCACATGGCTACACCTTC.